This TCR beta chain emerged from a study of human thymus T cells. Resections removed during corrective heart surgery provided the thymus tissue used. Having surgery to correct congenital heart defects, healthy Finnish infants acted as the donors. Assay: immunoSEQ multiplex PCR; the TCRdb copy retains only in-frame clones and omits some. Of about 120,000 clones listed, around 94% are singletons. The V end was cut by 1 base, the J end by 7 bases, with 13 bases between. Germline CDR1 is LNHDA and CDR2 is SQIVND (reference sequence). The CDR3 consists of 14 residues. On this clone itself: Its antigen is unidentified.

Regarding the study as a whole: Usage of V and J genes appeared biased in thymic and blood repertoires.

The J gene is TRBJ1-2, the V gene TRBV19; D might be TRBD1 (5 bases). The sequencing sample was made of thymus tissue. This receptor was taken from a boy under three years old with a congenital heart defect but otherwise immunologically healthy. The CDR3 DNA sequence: TGTGCCAGTAGTATAGTCGCAGGGCCAAGTGGCTACACCTTC. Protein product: CASSIVAGPSGYTF.